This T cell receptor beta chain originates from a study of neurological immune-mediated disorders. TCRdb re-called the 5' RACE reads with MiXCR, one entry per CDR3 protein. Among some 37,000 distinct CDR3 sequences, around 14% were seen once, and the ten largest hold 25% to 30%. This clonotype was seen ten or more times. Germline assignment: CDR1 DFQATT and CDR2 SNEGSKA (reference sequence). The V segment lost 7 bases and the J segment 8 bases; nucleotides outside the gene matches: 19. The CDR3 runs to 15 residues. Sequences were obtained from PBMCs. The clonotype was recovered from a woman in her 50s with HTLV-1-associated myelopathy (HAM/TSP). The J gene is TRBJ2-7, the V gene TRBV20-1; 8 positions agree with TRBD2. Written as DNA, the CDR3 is TGCAGTGTTAACAAAGACTCCGGGACTAGGAGCCAGCAGTACTTC. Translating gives CSVNKDSGTRSQQYF.